This section outlines one TCR beta chain sequence together with its context. Its target antigen remains unknown. There are no base qualities to consult, and no much larger clone falls within one base. The CDR3 regions of human TCRbeta chains were subjected to immunosequencing. The source study handled its data this way. Repertoire TCRs were matched against a reference library of SARS-CoV-2-specific TCRs generated with the MIRA antigen-specificity platform. Breadth was defined as the fraction of unique TCRs that were SARS-CoV-2-associated, and depth was defined as the fraction of total T cells that were SARS-CoV-2-associated. Using the MIRA data, every spike-specific TCR was mapped to the spike region that the TCR reacted to and assigned to either a CD4 or a CD8 class. Log10-transformed breadth and depth values were compared by one-way ANOVA with Sidak's multiple comparisons tests. TCRdb took over this immuneACCESS table, retaining in-frame rearrangements with V and J assigned. Such tables are incomplete; in checked studies, under half of the missing clones stem from an unresolved V gene, and the remainder is unexplained. V and J calls and clone size are those listed in that table; D and trimming were worked out from the DNA. Recorded for this sample are about 120,000 clones; roughly 87% of them occurred a single time. 6.5% to 8.5% of the sample is held by the ten biggest clonotypes.

Germline trimming: 2 bases from V, 0 bases from J; junction bases outside gene matches: 8. Via the germline V gene, CDR1 is SGDLS and CDR2 YYNGEE. The CDR3 numbers 16 residues from cysteine through phenylalanine. The sequence is cut down to CDR3 DNA, 48 bases in frame from base 1. Sample time point, as interpreted from the label and publication: baseline before first vaccination. Vaccinee samples came from UK trials COV001 and COV002, including a single-blind randomized controlled phase 2/3 trial of AZD1222 (ChAdOx1 nCoV-19) in healthy adults. For TCRbeta chain sequencing, PBMC samples were collected from trial participants at day 0 and at day 28 after the second dose. This sample is drawn from a study of T cell responses to AZD1222 COVID-19 vaccine listed by TCRdb under 2021. About the full investigation: AZD1222 recipients given second doses at about 4 weeks or at about 12 weeks were pooled, since spike-specific TCR depth and breadth were not found to differ between the two schedules. A total of just over 230 trial participants underwent TCR sequencing, of whom 207 received two doses of AZD1222 and around 26 received two doses of the MenACWY control vaccine. Trial participants were enrolled by age into 18-55, 56-69 and 70-plus year subgroups, with approximately 150, 30 and 60 TCR-sequenced participants respectively.

Points the paper makes about the study in general: Because no samples from the day 14 peak response were available, repertoires could be characterized only after the peak T cell response. Reportedly, almost half of the unique spike-specific TCRs recognized epitopes lying outside the regions that are mutated in the B.1.351 and B.1.1.7 variants. Spike-specific TCR breadth and depth rose significantly after two AZD1222 doses compared with day 0 and with MenACWY recipients. In the small 56-69-year group, the increase in depth fell short of significance, most likely because of low power. CD4 TCRs associated with the vaccine covered the entire spike protein, and the dominant responses were in regions 160-218 and 743-854. Conclusions about previously exposed vaccinees are limited because only a handful of AZD1222 recipients were SARS-CoV-2 seropositive at baseline. Most participants were white British and females outnumbered males, and the authors suggested that clonal diversity may have been underestimated.

The chain is encoded by TRBV9 joined to TRBJ2-7; 7 nucleotides in the junction match TRBD1. The input for sequencing was peripheral blood, taken on day 0 of AZD1222 vaccination. The source is an adult in good health. The CDR3 is CASSVTTGTSSYEQYF. The nucleotide sequence reads TGTGCCAGCAGCGTTACGACAGGGACCAGCTCCTACGAGCAGTACTTC.